Listed here are 26 T cell receptor beta chains from one sample, sequenced in a study of cytomegalovirus exposure and HLA in healthy donors. The PCR contained 60 Vbeta and 13 Jbeta primers. Some clones are missing from TCRdb's copy, which holds only in-frame ones; the method was immunoSEQ multiplex PCR. The sample lists about 110,000 clones; 65% to 85% were seen once. Sequenced input: PBMCs. The receptors stem from a male donor in good health and CMV-seronegative.

This clone appeared a few times. The chain uses TRBV28 and TRBJ1-5; D uncertain. V lost 11 bases, J lost 3 bases, and 14 bases lay in between. Germline assignment: CDR1 MDHEN and CDR2 SYDVKM. The CDR3 spans 13 residues. Here the CDR3 reads CAVNVADNQPQHF. CDR3 in DNA: TGTGCCGTTAATGTGGCCGACAATCAGCCCCAGCATTTT.

The chain is built from TRBV7-2 and TRBJ2-7, with TRBD2 as a possible D gene (5 bases). Germline CDR1 reads SGHTA; CDR2 reads FQGNSA. V gave up 6 bases and J gave up 2 bases, with 17 bases separating them. The CDR3 is 15 residues long. The DNA for the CDR3 is TGTGCCAGCAGTACTAGTCCGCCCGCCCCCTACGAGCAGTACTTC. Translation: CASSTSPPAPYEQYF.

The chain employs TRBV25-1 and TRBJ1-1; D gene ambiguous. This CDR3 has 14 residues. In germline, CDR1 is MGHDK, CDR2 SYGVNS. Trimming removed 6 bases at V and 1 base at J, with 12 bases between. The CDR3 coding sequence is TGTGCCAGCAGGTTTCCGGGTCGGAACACTGAAGCTTTCTTT. This codes for CASRFPGRNTEAFF.

This clone was seen more than once but under ten times. V usage is TRBV5-4 and J usage is TRBJ1-1; D remains unclear. Germline CDR1 is SGHNT and CDR2 is YYREEE (reference sequence). The ends were cut back, 0 bases at V and 11 bases at J, with 11 bases in the middle. The CDR3 contains 12 residues. The CDR3 region has the DNA TGTGCCAGCAGCTTGGATCACTCCGCCGCTTTCTTT. Translation: CASSLDHSAAFF.

This chain connects TRBV7-9 to TRBJ1-1; tentatively, D is TRBD1 (5 bases). The CDR3 spans 15 residues. CDR1 and CDR2 (germline): SEHNR, FQNEAQ (reference sequence). Trimming took 6 bases from V and 5 from J, leaving 19 bases between them. CDR3 coding DNA: TGTGCCAGCAGACCGGGGGGTTATAGTAGAACTGAAGCTTTCTTT. This translates into CASRPGGYSRTEAFF.

The chain is built from TRBV5-8 and TRBJ1-5; possible D gene TRBD1, 5 bases. Germline V gene data show CDR1 as SGHTS and CDR2 as YDEGEE. The CDR3 runs 15 residues. The V gene lost 2 bases and the J gene lost 1 base, with 10 bases spanning the gap. CDR3 in amino acids: CASSLGRVSNQPQHF. CDR3 nucleotide sequence: TGTGCCAGCAGCTTAGGCAGGGTGAGCAATCAGCCCCAGCATTTT.

This chain links TRBV25-1 with TRBJ1-1; a weak D match, TRBD1 (6 bases). The length of the CDR3 is 14 residues. V lost 3 bases and J 4 bases, leaving 12 bases between the germline ends. Per germline, CDR1 MGHDK and CDR2 SYGVNS. CDR3 sequence reads: CASSDFAGATEAFF. Here the CDR3 DNA reads TGTGCCAGCAGTGATTTCGCAGGGGCCACTGAAGCTTTCTTT.

The gene calls are TRBV10-2 and TRBJ2-3; D not resolved. Germline V gene data show CDR1 as WSHSY and CDR2 as SAAADI. Trimming stripped 4 bases from V and 5 bases from J, with 7 bases between. The CDR3 is 12 amino acids. The CDR3 coding sequence is TGCGCCAGCAGTGTCTTGAGAGATACGCAGTATTTT. It translates to CASSVLRDTQYF.

V gene TRBV27 combines with J gene TRBJ1-1, with a weak D call TRBD1 (5 bases). The CDR3 has 15 residues. Germline V gives CDR1 MNHEY, CDR2 SMNVEV (reference sequence). Trimming took 1 base from V and 1 from J, leaving 10 bases between them. Here the CDR3 reads CASSLWGRENTEAFF. CDR3 bases: TGTGCCAGCAGTTTATGGGGCAGGGAGAACACTGAAGCTTTCTTT.

The chain carries TRBV28 and TRBJ2-7; 10 bases line up with TRBD1. Germline V gene sequence: CDR1 MDHEN, CDR2 SYDVKM. CDR3 length: 14 residues. V lost 6 bases and J lost 7; bases outside the gene matches: 9. The CDR3 region is CASRPGQGVEEQYF. Here the CDR3 DNA reads TGTGCCAGCAGGCCCGGACAGGGGGTGGAAGAGCAGTACTTC.

The gene calls are TRBV2 and TRBJ2-7; TRBD1 matches 7 bases. The CDR3 has 12 amino acids. Trimming cost V 6 bases and J 5 bases; bases outside gene matches: 4. Per the germline V gene, CDR1 is SNHLY and CDR2 is FYNNEI. The CDR3 DNA reads TGTGCCAGCAGCCCCGACAGGGACGAGCAGTACTTC. It encodes CASSPDRDEQYF.

The chain combines TRBV6-9 with TRBJ2-4, with D unclear. Per the germline V gene, CDR1 is MNHGY and CDR2 is SVAAGI. With 5 bases removed from V and 0 bases from J, the gap between germline ends came to 14 bases. The CDR3 loop spans 16 amino acids. The CDR3 here is CASSPRVGLAKNIQYF. CDR3 DNA: TGTGCCAGCAGTCCACGGGTTGGTCTAGCCAAAAACATTCAGTACTTC.

The chain recombines TRBV19 with TRBJ2-1; 7 bases are shared with TRBD2. This CDR3 region has 15 residues. Germline V gives CDR1 LNHDA, CDR2 SQIVND (reference sequence). Losses at the gene ends were 6 bases for V and 1 base for J; bases not matched to a gene: 6. The CDR3 reads CASRRGLSSYNEQFF. CDR3 sequence (DNA): TGTGCCAGTAGGAGGGGACTAAGTTCCTACAATGAGCAGTTCTTC.

The rearrangement joins TRBV18 to TRBJ2-7; TRBD1 might be the D (6 bases). The V gene's germline CDR1 is KGHSH and CDR2 LQKENI. With 4 bases removed from V and 0 bases from J, the gap between germline ends came to 10 bases. The CDR3 totals 14 residues. CDR3 coding DNA: TGTGCCAGCTCACACAGGGACCACTCCTACGAGCAGTACTTC. Its protein product is CASSHRDHSYEQYF. Using reference TRBV18 and TRBJ2-7 for the parts outside the CDR3, the full variable domain is NAGVMQNPRHLVRRRGQEARLRCSPMKGHSHVYWYRQLPEEGLKFMVYLQKENIIDESGMPKERFSAEFPKEGPSILRIQQVVRGDSAAYFCASSHRDHSYEQYFGPGTRLTVT.

The chain carries TRBV2 and TRBJ1-2; 7 nucleotides line up with TRBD1. Germline trimming cut 6 bases from V and 8 bases from J; bases unmatched to any gene: 6. Germline CDR1 is SNHLY and CDR2 is FYNNEI. The CDR3 is 12 amino acids. The CDR3 DNA reads as TGTGCCAGCAGATTAGACAGGGCCGGCTACACCTTC. Translating gives CASRLDRAGYTF.

This chain joins TRBV5-6 and TRBJ2-7; 9 positions agree with TRBD2. V was clipped by 4 bases and J by 6 bases; unmatched bases: 11. Germline values: CDR1 SGHDT, CDR2 YYEEEE. The CDR3 is made up of 15 amino acids. Here the CDR3 reads CASSMMGTSPGEQYF. The CDR3 DNA is TGTGCCAGCAGCATGATGGGGACTAGCCCCGGCGAGCAGTACTTC.

This chain uses TRBV6-1 with TRBJ1-5, with D unclear. Trimming shortened V by 3 bases and J by 7 bases, and 13 bases separated the two germline ends. This CDR3 is built from 14 residues. CDR1 is MNHNS and CDR2 is SASEGT in the germline V gene. The CDR3 spells CASSDGRAWQPQHF. CDR3 coding DNA: TGTGCCAGCAGTGATGGGAGGGCCTGGCAGCCCCAGCATTTT.

J is TRBJ1-2 and V is TRBV27; D is ambiguous. The germline V gene encodes CDR1 MNHEY and CDR2 SMNVEV (reference sequence). The CDR3 contains 13 residues. The V and J ends lost 3 bases and 8 bases respectively, with 13 bases between them. CDR3 loop: CASSFAGTGGYTF. In nucleotides, the CDR3 is TGTGCCAGCAGTTTTGCGGGAACGGGAGGCTACACCTTC.

The V gene is TRBV19, the J gene TRBJ2-3, with unresolved D. The CDR3 spans 13 residues. V gave up 6 bases and J gave up 5 bases, with 12 bases separating them. CDR1 LNHDA and CDR2 SQIVND come from the germline V gene (reference sequence). The CDR3 bases are TGTGCCAGTAGGGGTATAGCAAGAGATACGCAGTATTTT. Translation gives CASRGIARDTQYF.

This chain uses TRBV6-6 with TRBJ1-2, with 10 nucleotides matching TRBD1. V lost 5 bases, J lost 3 bases, and 9 bases stayed unmatched. There are 16 residues in the CDR3. Germline values: CDR1 MNHNY, CDR2 SVGAGI (reference sequence). The CDR3 sequence is CASSTTGTGAHYGYTF. CDR3 DNA sequence: TGTGCCAGCAGTACTACGGGGACAGGGGCGCACTATGGCTACACCTTC.

The CDR3 is CASSLGQSPYEQYF. The DNA for the CDR3 is TGTGCCAGCAGCTTGGGACAGAGCCCCTACGAGCAGTACTTC. This rearrangement joins TRBV7-3 to TRBJ2-7, with 7 bases that match TRBD1. Germline CDR1 is SGHTA and CDR2 is FQGTGA. The ends lost 3 bases at V and 2 bases at J; junction bases unmatched: 4. The CDR3 spans 14 residues.

This clone was seen a single time. This chain joins TRBV10-2 and TRBJ2-7; TRBD2 aligns across 8 bases. The J segment lost 3 bases and the V segment lost 0 bases, leaving 10 bases of the junction unmatched. This CDR3 region has 17 residues. Germline values: CDR1 WSHSY, CDR2 SAAADI. This chain's CDR3 is CASSESPSSSGNYEQYF. In DNA form, the CDR3 reads TGCGCCAGCAGTGAGTCCCCCTCAAGTAGCGGGAACTACGAGCAGTACTTC.

The chain employs TRBV5-5 and TRBJ2-5, with 8 bases matching TRBD2. CDR3 length: 14 amino acids. Germline V gene data show CDR1 as SGHKS and CDR2 as YYEKEE (reference sequence). Trimming cost V 4 bases and J 5 bases; bases outside gene matches: 7. The CDR3 loop reads CASSPGGSGETQYF. The CDR3 bases are TGTGCCAGCAGCCCGGGGGGGAGTGGGGAGACCCAGTACTTC.

This clone was counted once. The gene calls are TRBV10-3 and TRBJ2-7, with 7 bases matching TRBD1. Germline CDR1 ENHRY, CDR2 SYGVKD. The CDR3 totals 12 residues. With V trimmed by 5 bases and J by 5 bases, 3 bases remained unmatched. CDR3 loop: CAISPGTDEQYF. The CDR3 bases are TGTGCCATCAGTCCCGGGACAGACGAGCAGTACTTC.

The chain links TRBV10-3 to TRBJ2-2, with a possible D match to TRBD1 (6 bases). The CDR3 is 15 residues long. Trimming cost V 7 bases and J 3 bases, with 15 bases left between them. The germline gives CDR1 ENHRY, CDR2 SYGVKD. Written as DNA, the CDR3 is TGTGCCATCAAAGGGGGACCCCGGGACACCGGGGAGCTGTTTTTT. Translated: CAIKGGPRDTGELFF.

V gene TRBV4-1 combines with J gene TRBJ1-3, with D maybe TRBD1 (6 bases). This CDR3 has 16 residues. Per the germline V gene, CDR1 is MGHRA and CDR2 is YSYEKL. V gave up 0 bases and J gave up 2 bases, with 11 bases separating them. The CDR3 sequence: CASSQEGRGAGNTIYF. Written as DNA, the CDR3 is TGCGCCAGCAGCCAAGAGGGCAGGGGAGCTGGAAACACCATATATTTT.